One sample yielded the 22 T cell receptor beta chains listed below, sequenced in a study of T cells in women clearing cervical HPV infection. Profiled with immunoSEQ multiplex PCR; TCRdb holds only in-frame clones, not every one. This table holds 20,000 to 25,000 clones. Sequenced material: blood buffy coat. The origin of the receptors is a woman aged 18-69 years with a cervical HPV16 infection that either progressed to CIN3+ or cleared (not recorded which).

Regarding this clone: The CDR3 end lies 3 residues beyond the end of the read and is filled in from the germline J gene. V and J are TRBV7-2 and TRBJ2-1, with D unclear. V gave up 5 bases and J gave up 4 bases, with 15 bases separating them. This CDR3 contains 15 residues. The V gene's germline CDR1 is SGHTA and CDR2 FQGNSA. The CDR3 here is CASSPDGQIYNEQFF. CDR3 bases read: TGTGCCAGCAGCCCAGATGGGCAAATTTACAATGAG. Full variable domain (remainder filled in from reference TRBV7-2 and TRBJ2-1): GAGVSQSPSNKVTEKGKDVELRCDPISGHTALYWYRQSLGQGLEFLIYFQGNSAPDKSGLPSDRFSAERTGGSVSTLTIQRTQQEDSAVYLCASSPDGQIYNEQFFGPGTRLTVL.

A note on this clone: Read sequence stops 3 residues before the CDR3 end, and the germline J gene provides the missing end. The V and J genes are TRBV4-1 and TRBJ2-7; 9 nucleotides line up with TRBD1. Germline-derived CDR1 and CDR2 are MGHRA and YSYEKL. The CDR3 is made up of 14 amino acids. The V gene end was trimmed by 4 bases and the J gene end by 6 bases; junction bases not matched to a gene: 7. The CDR3 bases that were read are TGCGCCAGCAGCCCCTGGGACAGGGTCGCCGAG. Residues: CASSPWDRVAE. The entire CDR3 protein reads CASSPWDRVAEQYF.

With respect to this clone: The read finishes 3 residues shy of the CDR3 end, and the germline J gene is used to complete it. The chain uses TRBV7-9 and TRBJ2-7; 7 nucleotides line up with TRBD2. V shed 5 bases and J 5 bases; nucleotides not matched to a gene: 6. The CDR3 length is 13 residues. In germline, CDR1 is SEHNR, CDR2 FQNEAQ (reference sequence). The covered CDR3 bases are TGTGCCAGCAGCCTAAGCGGGATACACGAG. Amino acids: CASSLSGIHE. The whole CDR3 is CASSLSGIHEQYF.

With respect to this clone: The CDR3 is cut off 3 residues early in the read; its end comes from the germline J gene. This chain links TRBV5-1 with TRBJ2-2, with 9 positions matching TRBD1. The CDR3 sequence is 17 residues long. Germline V lookup: CDR1 SGHRS, CDR2 YFSETQ. V gave up 4 bases and J gave up 8 bases; unmatched junction bases: 15. CDR3 loop: CASSEGQGLLARGELFF. CDR3 bases read: TGCGCCAGCAGCGAGGGACAGGGCCTCCTGGCTCGGGGGGAG.

Comments on this clone: Read coverage stops 3 residues before the CDR3 terminus; the germline J gene supplies the remainder. The chain carries TRBV20-1 and TRBJ2-5; perhaps TRBD1 as D (5 bases). Trimming removed 1 base at V and 4 bases at J, with 10 bases between. Germline V gene sequence: CDR1 DFQATT, CDR2 SNEGSKA (reference sequence). The CDR3 consists of 13 residues. The CDR3 is CSARGGGRETQYF. The sequenced part of the CDR3 DNA is TGCAGTGCTAGAGGGGGCGGAAGAGAGACC.

Regarding this clone: The read ends 3 residues early relative to the CDR3; the germline J gene fills the gap. This chain connects TRBV7-2 to TRBJ2-1; D is possibly TRBD2 (5 bases). Germline V gene lookup returns CDR1 SGHTA and CDR2 FQGNSA. V was shortened by 0 bases and J by 6 bases, with 12 bases between the two germline ends. CDR3 length: 15 amino acids. CDR3 in amino acids: CASSLATGSSNEQFF. The DNA read from the CDR3 is TGTGCCAGCAGCTTAGCGACGGGGAGTTCCAATGAG.

Of note for this clone: The sequence runs out 3 residues before the end of the CDR3; the remainder is reconstructed from the germline J gene. The V call is TRBV29-1, the J call TRBJ2-7; 9 nucleotides line up with TRBD1. The CDR3 runs 13 residues. The V and J ends lost 5 bases and 1 base, in that order; junction bases with no gene match: 3. Germline V gives CDR1 SQVTM, CDR2 ANQGSEA. CDR3: CSVRTGASYEQYF. The CDR3 bases that were read are TGCAGCGTTCGGACAGGGGCTTCCTACGAG.

Turning to this clone: Read coverage stops 3 residues before the CDR3 terminus; the germline J gene supplies the remainder. The chain has TRBV5-1 and TRBJ2-7; D might be TRBD1 (6 bases). The germline V and J ends were trimmed by 4 bases and 1 base, with 15 bases remaining between them. Germline V CDR1 and CDR2: SGHRS, YFSETQ. The CDR3 totals 15 residues. The CDR3 sequence: CASSASGTRSYEQYF. The CDR3 DNA, read in part, is TGCGCCAGCAGCGCCTCCGGGACACGTTCCTACGAG.

CDR3 sequence: CASSIRVAGARNEQFF. The covered CDR3 bases are TGTGCCAGTAGTATCAGAGTAGCGGGGGCCAGGAATGAG. The chain is built from TRBV19 and TRBJ2-1; 9 nucleotides line up with TRBD2. The read terminates 3 residues ahead of where the CDR3 ends, so the germline J gene completes it. The length of the CDR3 is 16 residues. Trimming at V came to 3 bases and at J to 7 bases, leaving 10 bases not matched to a gene. The germline V gene has CDR1 LNHDA and CDR2 SQIVND (reference sequence). Full variable domain (rest looked up from reference TRBV19 and TRBJ2-1): DGGITQSPKYLFRKEGQNVTLSCEQNLNHDAMYWYRQDPGQGLRLIYYSQIVNDFQKGDIAEGYSVSREKKESFPLTVTSAQKNPTAFYLCASSIRVAGARNEQFFGPGTRLTVL.

For this clone: The read finishes 3 residues shy of the CDR3 end, and the germline J gene is used to complete it. V and J are TRBV2 and TRBJ1-6; TRBD1 aligns across 9 bases. CDR3 length: 14 amino acids. Germline CDR1 and CDR2: SNHLY and FYNNEI. V shed 6 bases, J shed 3 bases, and the junction held 0 bases outside the gene matches. The sequenced part of the CDR3 DNA is TGTGCCAGCAGGGGACAGGGCTATAATTCACCC. As protein: CASRGQGYNSP. The whole CDR3 protein is CASRGQGYNSPLHF.

As for this clone: Sequencing ends 3 residues short of the CDR3 end; the germline J gene provides the rest. The chain links TRBV10-2 to TRBJ2-7; D ambiguous. V lost 4 bases to trimming and J lost 1 base, with 8 bases between them. Germline loops: CDR1 WSHSY, CDR2 SAAADI. There are 13 residues in the CDR3. Here the CDR3 reads CASSVVLSYEQYF. CDR3 bases read: TGCGCCAGCAGTGTAGTTCTGTCCTACGAG.

In regard to this clone: The read ends 3 residues early relative to the CDR3; the germline J gene fills the gap. This chain connects TRBV7-2 to TRBJ2-5; D may be TRBD1 (6 bases). The germline V gene encodes CDR1 SGHTA and CDR2 FQGNSA. This CDR3 contains 15 residues. V dropped 1 base and J dropped 5 bases, with 14 bases sitting between them. The DNA read from the CDR3 is TGTGCCAGCAGCTTAGGGGCCAGGGGCTACGAGACC. Translated, it gives CASSLGARGYET. The whole CDR3 sequence reads CASSLGARGYETQYF. The variable domain in full, with the rest retrieved from reference TRBV7-2 and TRBJ2-5, is GAGVSQSPSNKVTEKGKDVELRCDPISGHTALYWYRQSLGQGLEFLIYFQGNSAPDKSGLPSDRFSAERTGGSVSTLTIQRTQQEDSAVYLCASSLGARGYETQYFGPGTRLLVL.

Incomplete CDR3 DNA: TGTGCCAGCAGTTCACTCACCGAG. It yields the protein CASSSLTE. The whole CDR3 is CASSSLTEQYF. The rearrangement uses TRBV6-2 or TRBV6-3 and TRBJ2-7; D uncertain. The read gets to within 3 residues of the CDR3 end, and the germline J gene fills in the rest. Germline CDR1 MNHEY, CDR2 SVGEGT. The CDR3 loop spans 11 amino acids. Between the trimmed V and J ends, which lost 4 bases and 6 bases, there was a span of 7 bases.

With regard to this clone: The read ends 3 residues early relative to the CDR3; the germline J gene fills the gap. The rearrangement links TRBV5-1 to TRBJ2-3, with 8 bases lining up with TRBD2. V shed 3 bases, J shed 0 bases, and the junction held 6 bases outside the gene matches. The CDR3 runs to 16 residues. The germline V gene encodes CDR1 SGHRS and CDR2 YFSETQ. The CDR3 reads CASSSTSGASTDTQYF. The part of the CDR3 DNA that was read is TGCGCCAGCAGCTCTACTAGCGGCGCCAGCACAGATACG. Full variable domain (remainder filled in from reference TRBV5-1 and TRBJ2-3): KAGVTQTPRYLIKTRGQQVTLSCSPISGHRSVSWYQQTPGQGLQFLFEYFSETQRNKGNFPGRFSGRQFSNSRSEMNVSTLELGDSALYLCASSSTSGASTDTQYFGPGTRLTVL.

Remarks on this clone: Read coverage stops 3 residues before the CDR3 terminus; the germline J gene supplies the remainder. The same CDR3 also results from other DNA sequences found in this sample. The V gene is TRBV5-1, the J gene TRBJ1-2; 9 bases are shared with TRBD1. The germline gives CDR1 SGHRS, CDR2 YFSETQ. Trimming cost V 4 bases and J 6 bases; bases outside gene matches: 10. The CDR3 covers 15 residues. The DNA read from the CDR3 is TGCGCCAGCAGCCTCGTCCCGGGACAGGGAAATGGC. Its protein product is CASSLVPGQGNG. The CDR3, in full, reads CASSLVPGQGNGYTF.

Regarding this clone: The CDR3 end falls 3 residues outside the read, so it is completed with the germline J gene. The chain is built from TRBV5-1 and TRBJ2-3, with 10 bases matching TRBD1. This CDR3 is 17 amino acids long. Trimming cost V 2 bases and J 6 bases; bases outside gene matches: 12. Germline assignment: CDR1 SGHRS and CDR2 YFSETQ. The CDR3 loop reads CASSLRGDRGPGDTQYF. The covered CDR3 bases are TGCGCCAGCAGCTTAAGAGGAGACAGGGGGCCCGGGGATACG.

About this clone itself: The read ends 3 residues before the CDR3 terminus; that terminus is restored from the germline J gene. The chain carries TRBV20-1 and TRBJ2-5, with 7 bases that match TRBD1. The germline V gene encodes CDR1 DFQATT and CDR2 SNEGSKA (reference sequence). The CDR3 totals 18 residues. V shed 0 bases and J 4 bases; nucleotides not matched to a gene: 17. CDR3 DNA (partial): TGCAGTGCTAGAGATCCGATTGACAGGGAAAGGACTTTAGAGACC. Protein: CSARDPIDRERTLET. The whole CDR3 reads CSARDPIDRERTLETQYF.

Points on this clone: The sequence runs out 3 residues before the end of the CDR3; the remainder is reconstructed from the germline J gene. The chain joins TRBV2 to TRBJ2-4; D may be TRBD1 (6 bases). V was pared by 7 bases and J by 0 bases, with 16 bases between. The CDR3 spans 16 residues. CDR1 is SNHLY, CDR2 FYNNEI, per germline. The part of the CDR3 DNA that was read is TGTGCCAGCACCCGAGGACAGTCCTCAGCCAAAAACATT. Amino acid sequence: CASTRGQSSAKNI. In full, the CDR3 is CASTRGQSSAKNIQYF.

In the case of this clone: The CDR3 end falls 3 residues outside the read, so it is completed with the germline J gene. The V and J genes are TRBV29-1 and TRBJ2-1, with TRBD1 matching 8 bases. The J segment lost 9 bases and the V segment lost 4 bases, leaving 8 bases of the junction unmatched. The CDR3 runs 13 residues. Germline CDR1 and CDR2: SQVTM and ANQGSEA. The CDR3: CSVVAQGAGEQFF. CDR3 DNA, as far as it was read: TGCAGCGTTGTGGCGCAGGGGGCGGGTGAG.

Turning to this clone: The read is 3 residues too short to cover the CDR3 end, so that end is filled in from the germline J gene. The chain has TRBV13 and TRBJ2-5; D might be TRBD1 (5 bases). The CDR3 totals 14 residues. The V gene lost 0 bases and the J gene lost 5 bases, with 10 bases spanning the gap. Germline assignment: CDR1 PRHDT and CDR2 FYEKMQ (reference sequence). The covered CDR3 bases are TGTGCCAGCAGCTTAGGTCAGGGTCCGGAGACC. It translates to CASSLGQGPET. The entire CDR3 reads CASSLGQGPETQYF.

Notes on this clone: The read stops 3 residues short of the end of the CDR3; the missing end is completed from the germline J gene. J is TRBJ1-2 and V is TRBV6-1; 9 nucleotides match TRBD1. The CDR3 is 13 residues long. V was clipped by 4 bases and J by 7 bases; unmatched bases: 4. Germline CDR1 is MNHNS and CDR2 is SASEGT. The chain's CDR3 is CASSGGQGLGYTF. Partial CDR3 DNA: TGTGCCAGCAGTGGGGGACAGGGTCTTGGC.

In regard to this clone: The read comes to an end 3 residues before the CDR3 does, leaving the germline J gene to fill in the end. V usage is TRBV12-3 or TRBV12-4 and J usage is TRBJ2-5; 11 nucleotides match TRBD2. This CDR3 is 14 amino acids long. V was clipped by 3 bases and J by 5 bases; unmatched bases: 2. CDR3: CASSFSGGGETQYF. CDR3 bases read: TGTGCCAGCAGTTTTAGCGGGGGGGGTGAGACC.